This TCR beta chain was observed in a study of spatial heterogeneity in lung cancer. Time point of the sample: sample taken at primary tumor resection. Researchers sequenced whole RNA taken from tumor, nontumor lung or frozen PBMC without sorting. V gave up 4 bases and J gave up 5 bases, with 12 bases separating them. In germline, CDR1 is SGHRS, CDR2 YFSETQ. CDR3 length equals 13 residues. In this sample, this clonotype turned up a few times. TCRdb recomputed calls from the 5' RACE reads with MiXCR, one row per CDR3 protein. The sample shows about 92,000 distinct CDR3 sequences, about 12% of them seen only once.

This receptor was obtained from a male donor with early-stage non-small cell lung cancer. The material sequenced was PBMCs, taken at surgery. J is TRBJ2-5 and V is TRBV5-1; D may match TRBD1 or TRBD2 (5 bases each). Written as DNA, the CDR3 is TGCGCCAGCAGCCTGGGACCCGTGGAGACCCAGTACTTC. Its protein product is CASSLGPVETQYF. The whole variable domain, remainder taken from reference TRBV5-1 and TRBJ2-5, is KAGVTQTPRYLIKTRGQQVTLSCSPISGHRSVSWYQQTPGQGLQFLFEYFSETQRNKGNFPGRFSGRQFSNSRSEMNVSTLELGDSALYLCASSLGPVETQYFGPGTRLLVL.